This TCR beta chain was retrieved from a study of T cell responses to AZD1222 COVID-19 vaccine (dated by TCRdb to about 2021). Describing the broader study: Because spike-specific TCR depth and breadth did not differ between the two schedules, AZD1222 recipients who got a second dose at roughly 4 weeks were pooled with those who got a second dose at roughly 12 weeks. TCR sequencing was performed for fewer than 250 trial participants, of whom approximately 200 were given two doses of AZD1222 and around 25 were given two doses of MenACWY control vaccine. Trial participants were enrolled into age subgroups of 18-55, 56-69 and 70-plus years, which contained approximately 150, 28 and 58 TCR-sequenced participants, respectively. On the study overall, not on this receptor specifically: No day 14 peak-response samples were available, so repertoires were characterized only after the peak T cell response. Conclusions about previously exposed vaccinees are limited because only five to seven AZD1222 recipients were SARS-CoV-2 seropositive at baseline. Epitopes outside the regions mutated in the B.1.351 and B.1.1.7 variants were reportedly recognized by nearly half of the unique spike-specific TCRs. The 56-69-year group was small, and its depth increase did not reach significance, likely because of low power. Spike-specific TCR breadth and depth rose significantly after two AZD1222 doses compared with day 0 and with MenACWY recipients. Participants were mostly white British, with more females than males. The authors suggested clonal diversity may have been underestimated. CD4 TCRs associated with the vaccine covered the entire spike protein, and the dominant responses were in regions 160-218 and 743-854.

The CDR3 regions of human TCRbeta chains were analyzed by immunosequencing. For the original study's pipeline: TCRs in the repertoires were compared against a reference library of SARS-CoV-2-specific TCRs that had been generated with the MIRA antigen-specificity platform. Breadth was defined as the fraction of unique TCRs that were SARS-CoV-2-associated, and depth was defined as the fraction of total T cells that were SARS-CoV-2-associated. Each spike-specific TCR was assigned to its reactive spike region and to a CD4 or CD8 class using the MIRA data. Log10-transformed breadth and depth values were compared by one-way ANOVA with Sidak's multiple comparisons tests. Entries here come from immuneACCESS through TCRdb and include only in-frame sequences with V and J called. Some clones fail to appear in such tables; in the studies checked, an unresolved V gene covers under half of the shortfall, and the cause of the remainder is unknown. Clone size and the V and J calls come from that table; the DNA yielded D and trimming. The sample table contains about 130,000 clones; only one count was recorded for more than 70% of them. The top ten clonotypes cover less than 2% of the sample.

Comment on this clone: Its antigen target is currently unknown. Within one base of it there is no much larger clone, and no base qualities were kept.

Unmatched junction bases come to 11, with V trimmed by 2 bases and J by 1 base. According to the germline V gene, CDR1 reads SGHNT and CDR2 reads YENEEA. From the cysteine through the phenylalanine, the CDR3 covers 19 amino acids. Just CDR3 DNA is preserved here, 57 bases in frame from base 1. Per the publication, the time point label means: baseline before first vaccination. Samples from vaccinated people were obtained from the UK trials COV001 and COV002, which included a single-blind randomized controlled phase 2/3 trial of AZD1222 (ChAdOx1 nCoV-19) in healthy adults. For TCRbeta chain sequencing, PBMC samples were collected from trial participants at day 0 and at day 28 after the second dose.

This material consisted of peripheral blood, taken on day 0 of AZD1222 vaccination. The V and J genes are TRBV11-3 and TRBJ2-1; 10 bases in the junction line up with TRBD2. This sequence was found in an adult in good health. The CDR3 region: CASSLMSGRAERSYNEQFF. The nucleotides are TGTGCCAGCAGCTTAATGAGCGGGAGGGCCGAGAGATCCTACAATGAGCAGTTCTTC.